This T cell receptor beta chain was recovered during a study of CD8+ T cells in alopecia areata. Whole-study findings and limits: With tofacitinib ongoing, many expanded lesional clones persisted in both scalp and blood. Resident alphabeta T cells of normal skin are also sequenced in scalp samples.

Once RNA had been extracted, it was reverse transcribed into cDNA to act as the sequencing template. Profiled with immunoSEQ multiplex PCR; TCRdb holds only in-frame clones, not every one. The table lists 200,000 or so clones, roughly 60% of them singletons, with 5.5% in the top ten. Of note for this clone: Its antigen is unknown.

Treatment described: oral pan-JAK inhibitor, 5-10 mg twice daily. From PBMCs, CD4+ and CD8+ T cells were sorted. The V end lost 0 bases, the J end lost 7 bases, and 10 bases lay between the germline ends. From germline, CDR1 is GTSNPN and CDR2 SVGIG (reference sequence). This CDR3 is 12 amino acids long. The clonotype comes from a human donor with alopecia areata. This chain uses TRBV30 with TRBJ2-7; no clear D. Sequencing used CD4+ T cells sorted from blood, obtained at week 24, from a patient treated with tofacitinib. Written as DNA, the CDR3 is TGTGCCTGGAGTGTACCGGCCAGTGAGCAGTACTTC. This gives the protein CAWSVPASEQYF.